The TCR beta chain under discussion was sequenced for a study of blood T cell repertoires in COVID-19 (dated by TCRdb to 2018 to 2021). Study-wide context: Samples from collaborators originated in the United States, Italy and Spain and spanned both the acute and convalescent phases of COVID-19. The material from the prospective study consisted of cDNA or gDNA derived from T cells, B-cell-depleted T cells, or PBMCs. The dataset comprised deeply sampled blood TCRbeta repertoires from subjects exposed to, actively infected with, or recovered from COVID-19. The repertoires were made available in a free public database intended to serve as a resource for research on the immune response to SARS-CoV-2. The samples were drawn from two sources: the first 160 participants of the ongoing ImmuneRACE study, and 950 to 1,500 subjects contributed by 6 global collaborators. Nearly every sample came with metadata listing a de-identified subject ID, COVID-19 status, age in years and sex. HLA class I and class II types, where available, came from metadata supplied by the sample provider rather than from assay-based typing.

In the germline V gene, CDR1 corresponds to SGDLS and CDR2 to YYNGEE. V is pruned by 0 bases and J by 0 bases, leaving 5 bases of the junction without a gene match. Inclusive of the bounding cysteine and phenylalanine, the CDR3 is 17 residues long. Only the CDR3 portion is preserved as DNA: 51 bases, with reading frame beginning at the first base. Participants in the prospective study were enrolled through a virtual design, were aged about 18 to 100 years, and lived in approximately 24 United States geographic areas. To assign participants to cohorts, the prospective study relied on clinical history that participants themselves reported in a screening survey and a study questionnaire. Recovered participants in ImmuneRACE Cohort 3 were defined by two consecutive negative NP/OP PCR tests, clearance by a healthcare professional, or resolution of symptoms. Each participant in the prospective study had whole blood, serum and a nasopharyngeal or oropharyngeal swab collected by mobile phlebotomists. Prospective study participants could optionally give additional blood draws and questionnaires over an approximately 2-month period. Blood samples from the prospective study were shipped frozen or at room temperature prior to DNA extraction.

A note on this clone: Its antigen is not yet known. Base qualities are not at hand, and no much larger clone is one base apart.

The immunoSEQ Assay, a bias-controlled multiplex PCR, was used to amplify TCRbeta CDR3 regions from genomic DNA. In the paper's pipeline: The number of nucleated cells in each sample was estimated by amplification of reference gene primers within the assay. Sequence reads were collapsed and filtered to measure the absolute abundance of every unique TCRbeta CDR3 rearrangement. For each sample, productive Simpson clonality was calculated as the square root of Simpson's diversity index across productive rearrangements. The source is immuneACCESS, and TCRdb retained only in-frame sequences with V and J called. Part of the clones is not carried over; for the studies checked, unresolved V genes explain less than half of this, and the remainder is unexplained. V, J and clone size derive from that table, while D and trimming were established from the DNA sequence. Counted in this sample were a few hundred thousand clones; just over 85% of them appeared once. Together, the top ten hold more than 9% of the sample.

Results and caveats for the whole study, not just this receptor: How much clinical and demographic metadata was included differed by source and by participant, and the metadata was provided uncurated.

Material: PBMCs or T cells enriched from blood (not recorded which). The chain uses TRBV9 and TRBJ2-2, with TRBD2 matching 7 junction bases. The source is a woman between 18 and 29 years old who had recovered from COVID-19. In nucleotide form, the sequence is TGTGCCAGCAGCGTAGGCGAGGCGGGGGCGAACACCGGGGAGCTGTTTTTT. Its protein is CASSVGEAGANTGELFF.